Listed below are T cell receptor beta chains from one sample, sequenced in a study of blood T cell repertoires in COVID-19. Assay used: immunoSEQ multiplex PCR; TCRdb lists only in-frame clones, some missing. This table has roughly 92,000 clones, about 89% appearing once. What was sequenced was peripheral blood. The receptors shown here come from a man aged 50-59 years with acute or convalescent COVID-19. Each CDR3 is given without its conserved first and last residue. Expanded clones are given a class, and other clones once, few, many or no size at all.

. | TRBJ2-7 | TRBV2 | ASSERGYEQY
. | TRBJ1-1 | TRBV7-6 | ASSSPPGTGVNTEAF
. | TRBJ1-2 | TRBV10-3 | AISESSGQGARGYT
. | TRBJ2-5 | TRBV7-2 | ASSLSRQETQY
. | TRBJ2-1 | TRBV6-1 | ASSEGQGPYNEQF
. | TRBJ2-2 | TRBV11-3 | ASSLGFGTSRTGELF
few | TRBJ2-1 | TRBV7-9 | ASSPGQGQNNEQF
. | TRBJ1-1 | TRBV18 | ASSPLAGQENTEAF
. | TRBJ2-3 | TRBV27 | ASSRPGQGYTDTQY
. | TRBJ1-1 | TRBV19 | ASSIRGDRFNTEAF
once | TRBJ2-3 | TRBV2 | ASRGLAGVSVD
. | TRBJ1-4 | TRBV11-2 | ASSLPGTGGEKLF
once | TRBJ2-1 | TRBV5-5 | ASSLLVWLAGSNEQF
. | TRBJ2-7 | TRBV20-1 | SASRAAGGPYEQY
. | TRBJ2-7 | TRBV5-1 | ASSSDWFEQY
. | TRBJ1-5 | TRBV4-1 | ASSQAGVRTPMGPQH
. | TRBJ1-2 | TRBV19 | ASSPRQGFYGYT
. | TRBJ1-5 | TRBV7-2 | ASSLRGNQPQH
. | TRBJ2-1 | TRBV4-1 | ASSHGAGGSYNEQF
. | TRBJ2-7 | TRBV3-1/TRBV3-2 | ASSPSGSGSYEQY
. | TRBJ1-5 | TRBV7-8 | ASSRRGTGFNQPQH
. | TRBJ2-3 | TRBV29-1 | SVKGGETDTQY
. | TRBJ2-1 | TRBV24-1 | ATSGTPSSYNEQF
once | TRBJ1-1 | TRBV29-1 | SVSTGMNTEAF
once | TRBJ2-3 | TRBV3-1/TRBV3-2 | ASSSRDRGNTQY
. | TRBJ1-1 | TRBV12-3/TRBV12-4 | ASTKRENTEAF
. | TRBJ2-5 | TRBV9 | ASSVAPLGAGGQETQY
few | TRBJ2-7 | TRBV14 | ASSQGLPTEQY
. | TRBJ1-2 | TRBV18 | ASSSTGGEYGYT
. | TRBJ1-1 | TRBV7-9 | ASSLVRGKNTEAF
. | TRBJ2-7 | TRBV7-9 | ASRGPKYEQY
few | TRBJ2-5 | TRBV5-1 | ASSGDREETQY
. | TRBJ2-7 | TRBV6-6 | ASSPGLNPNYEQY
. | TRBJ1-6 | TRBV19 | ASSITRPTKGNSPLH
. | TRBJ2-1 | TRBV24-1 | ATSESTSGRGEQF
. | TRBJ2-3 | TRBV19 | ASRQIGQASTDTQY
. | TRBJ2-3 | TRBV9 | ASSVEGSGGFSDTQY
. | TRBJ1-1 | TRBV24-1 | ATSDSTSLADSTEAF
. | TRBJ1-2 | TRBV7-9 | ASSSTGNYGYT
. | TRBJ2-7 | TRBV5-6 | ASTLGRTSYEQY